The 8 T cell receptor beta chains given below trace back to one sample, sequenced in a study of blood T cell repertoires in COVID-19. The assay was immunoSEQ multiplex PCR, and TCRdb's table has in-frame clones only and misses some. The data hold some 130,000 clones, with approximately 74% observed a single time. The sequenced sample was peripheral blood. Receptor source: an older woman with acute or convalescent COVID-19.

The DNA of the CDR3 is TGTGCCAGCAGCTTAGGTGCTTTAACTTACGAGCAGTACTTC. Its translation is CASSLGALTYEQYF. J is TRBJ2-7 and V is TRBV11-2; no clear D gene. The V end lost 1 base, the J end lost 4 bases, and 11 bases lay between the germline ends. This CDR3 region has 14 residues. CDR1 and CDR2 from the germline V gene are SGHAT and FQNNGV.

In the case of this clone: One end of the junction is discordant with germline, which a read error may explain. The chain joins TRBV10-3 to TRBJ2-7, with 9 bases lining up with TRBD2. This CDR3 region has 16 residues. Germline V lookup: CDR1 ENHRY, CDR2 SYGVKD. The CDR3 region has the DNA TGTGCCATCGGTGATCCGCTAGCGGGGAGCTCCTACGAGCAGTACTTC. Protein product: CAIGDPLAGSSYEQYF.

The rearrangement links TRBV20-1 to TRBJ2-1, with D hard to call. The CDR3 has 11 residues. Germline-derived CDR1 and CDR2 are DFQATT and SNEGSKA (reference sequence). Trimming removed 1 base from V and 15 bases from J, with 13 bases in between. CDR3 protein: CSARGPRNWFF. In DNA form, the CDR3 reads TGCAGTGCTAGAGGGCCACGAAATTGGTTCTTC.

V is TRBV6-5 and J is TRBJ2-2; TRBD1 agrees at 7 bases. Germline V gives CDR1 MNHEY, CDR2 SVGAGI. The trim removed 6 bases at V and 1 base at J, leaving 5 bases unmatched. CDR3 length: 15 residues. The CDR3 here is CASREGQRNTGELFF. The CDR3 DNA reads TGTGCCAGCAGAGAGGGACAGAGGAACACCGGGGAGCTGTTTTTT.

The CDR3 nucleotides are TGTGCCAGTAGTATTAGAAGGAGTTCTACCGGGGAGCTGTTTTTT. It is translated as CASSIRRSSTGELFF. The rearrangement uses TRBV19 and TRBJ2-2; no clear D gene. Germline assignment: CDR1 LNHDA and CDR2 SQIVND (reference sequence). The CDR3 runs 15 residues. V gave up 3 bases and J gave up 5 bases, with 13 bases separating them.

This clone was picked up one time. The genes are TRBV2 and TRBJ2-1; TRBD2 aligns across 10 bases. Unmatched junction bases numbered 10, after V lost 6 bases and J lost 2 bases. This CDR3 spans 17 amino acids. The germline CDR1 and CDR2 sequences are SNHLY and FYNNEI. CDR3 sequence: CASRDPSGSSTYNEQFF. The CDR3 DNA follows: TGTGCCAGCAGGGACCCTAGCGGGAGCTCTACCTACAATGAGCAGTTCTTC.

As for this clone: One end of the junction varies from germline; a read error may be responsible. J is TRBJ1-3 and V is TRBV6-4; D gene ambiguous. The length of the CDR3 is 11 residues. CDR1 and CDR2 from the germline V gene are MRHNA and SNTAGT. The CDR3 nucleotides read TGTGCCGGCAGCGCCACGGACACCATATATTTT. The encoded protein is CAGSATDTIYF.

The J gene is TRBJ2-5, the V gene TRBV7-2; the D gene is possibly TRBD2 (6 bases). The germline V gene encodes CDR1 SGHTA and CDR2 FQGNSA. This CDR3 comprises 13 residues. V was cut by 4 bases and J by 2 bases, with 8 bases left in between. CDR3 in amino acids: CASSSGLQETQYF. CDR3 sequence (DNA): TGTGCCAGCAGCTCGGGACTGCAAGAGACCCAGTACTTC.